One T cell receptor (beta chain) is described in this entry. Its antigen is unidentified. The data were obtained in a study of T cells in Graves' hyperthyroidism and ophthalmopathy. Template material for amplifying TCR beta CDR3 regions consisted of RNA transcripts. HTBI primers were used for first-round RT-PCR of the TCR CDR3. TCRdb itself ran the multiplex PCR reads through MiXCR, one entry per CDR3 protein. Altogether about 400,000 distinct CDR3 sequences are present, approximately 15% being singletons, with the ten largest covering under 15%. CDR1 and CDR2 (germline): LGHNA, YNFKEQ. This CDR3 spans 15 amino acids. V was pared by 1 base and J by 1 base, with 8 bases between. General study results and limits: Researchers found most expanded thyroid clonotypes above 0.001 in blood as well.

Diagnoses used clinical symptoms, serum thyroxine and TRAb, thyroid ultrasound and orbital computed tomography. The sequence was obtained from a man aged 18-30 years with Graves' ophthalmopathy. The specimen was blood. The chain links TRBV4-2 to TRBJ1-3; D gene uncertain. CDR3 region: CASSQARASGNTIYF. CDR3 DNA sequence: TGTGCCAGCAGCCAAGCTAGGGCTTCTGGAAACACCATATATTTT.